These 21 T cell receptor beta chains came from one sample sequenced in a study of CD8+CD57+ T cells in acquired aplastic anemia. Flow cytometry had shown expanded CD8+CD57+ cells in the patients chosen for sequencing. According to the study, genomic DNA was the template for TCR beta VDJ and CDR3 profiling. TCRdb redid the calling of the reads with MiXCR, one entry per CDR3 protein. There are 160,000 or so distinct CDR3 sequences in the sample; around half occur only once, and 3.2% lies in the top ten. Sequenced material: sorted CD4+, CD8+, or CD8+CD57+ T cells (not recorded which) from PBMCs. These receptors were obtained from a human donor with aplastic anemia.

This clonotype was picked up many times. The rearrangement links TRBV5-6 to TRBJ2-3; D gene uncertain. V was trimmed by 3 bases and J by 0 bases, leaving 11 bases between them. Germline CDR1 SGHDT, CDR2 YYEEEE. The CDR3 has 15 residues. The CDR3 DNA sequence: TGTGCCAGCAGCTCCCTAGGTCCTAGCACAGATACGCAGTATTTT. This gives the protein CASSSLGPSTDTQYF.

The chain employs TRBV29-1 and TRBJ2-1, with a tentative D call TRBD2 (6 bases). Per the germline V gene, CDR1 is SQVTM and CDR2 is ANQGSEA. V dropped 6 bases and J dropped 2 bases, with 14 bases sitting between them. This CDR3 region has 14 residues. The CDR3 sequence: CSVELASPYNEQFF. The CDR3 coding sequence is TGCAGCGTAGAACTAGCTTCACCCTACAATGAGCAGTTCTTC.

Worth noting for this clonotype: A much larger clone differs from this one at a single base, so this may be a read error. V usage is TRBV3-1 and J usage is TRBJ1-2, with D tentatively TRBD1 (5 bases). This CDR3 comprises 16 residues. CDR1 and CDR2 (germline): LGHDT, YNNKEL (reference sequence). CDR3 DNA: TGTGCCAGCGGCCAAGAACTTGACAGAACCAGCTATGGCTACACCTTC. This translates into CASGQELDRTSYGYTF.

The sample holds one count of this clonotype. The chain couples TRBV7-8 to TRBJ2-3; D is possibly TRBD1 or TRBD2 (5 bases each). CDR1 SGHVS and CDR2 FQNEAQ come from the germline V gene. Trimming removed 5 bases at V and 4 bases at J, with 10 bases between. This CDR3 is 13 amino acids long. The DNA of the CDR3 is TGTGCCAGCAGCCTCTGGGGGTCAGATACGCAGTATTTT. The encoded protein is CASSLWGSDTQYF. The complete variable domain, with remaining parts taken from reference TRBV7-8 and TRBJ2-3, reads GAGVSQSPRYKVAKRGQDVALRCDPISGHVSLFWYQQALGQGPEFLTYFQNEAQLDKSGLPSDRFFAERPEGSVSTLKIQRTQQEDSAVYLCASSLWGSDTQYFGPGTRLTVL.

The chain uses TRBV10-3 and TRBJ2-7; no definite D call. The CDR3 loop spans 11 amino acids. The V gene lost 3 bases and the J gene lost 2 bases, with 2 bases spanning the gap. Per germline, CDR1 ENHRY and CDR2 SYGVKD. CDR3 in amino acids: CAISDPYEQYV. In DNA, the CDR3 is TGTGCCATCAGTGACCCCTACGAGCAGTACGTC.

This clonotype has at least ten counts. The chain couples TRBV19 to TRBJ2-3; no reliable D call. CDR3 length: 13 residues. V was pared by 4 bases and J by 3 bases, with 8 bases between. Germline V gene sequence: CDR1 LNHDA, CDR2 SQIVND (reference sequence). The CDR3 is CASSTDGTDTQYF. The DNA of the CDR3 is TGTGCCAGTAGTACCGACGGGACAGATACGCAGTATTTT.

CDR3 region: CAWSATLAWGIGGYTF. The CDR3 nucleotides are TGTGCCTGGAGTGCGACCCTGGCCTGGGGTATCGGGGGCTACACCTTC. The chain combines TRBV30 with TRBJ1-2, with D unresolved. Per germline, CDR1 GTSNPN and CDR2 SVGIG (reference sequence). Trimming cost V 1 base and J 8 bases, with 23 bases left between them. The CDR3 is made up of 16 amino acids.

This clonotype appeared a few times. The rearrangement joins TRBV29-1 to TRBJ2-7; the D gene is possibly TRBD2 (6 bases). This CDR3 contains 13 residues. V lost 3 bases, J lost 6 bases, and 15 bases lay in between. Germline lookup yields CDR1 SQVTM and CDR2 ANQGSEA. CDR3 DNA sequence: TGCAGCGTTGACCGGGGGTCATCGTCCGAGCAGTACTTC. Translation: CSVDRGSSSEQYF.

This clonotype turned up a few times. The J gene is TRBJ2-1, the V gene TRBV4-2; 13 bases fit TRBD2. V dropped 5 bases and J dropped 6; count of bases not matched to a gene: 4. Per the germline V gene, CDR1 is LGHNA and CDR2 is YNFKEQ. This CDR3 region has 15 residues. The CDR3 nucleotides read TGTGCCAGCAGCATCGGGACTAGCGGGACCAATGAGCAGTTCTTC. The encoded protein is CASSIGTSGTNEQFF.

This clonotype was seen ten or more times. A read error is likely, as this CDR3 ends without the conserved phenylalanine or tryptophan. The chain is built from TRBV24-1 and TRBJ2-2; TRBD1 matches at 7 bases. The V segment lost 4 bases and the J segment 7 bases; nucleotides outside the gene matches: 8. The CDR3 contains 15 residues. The germline CDR1 and CDR2 sequences are KGHDR and SFDVKD. CDR3 nucleotide sequence: TGTGCCACCAGTGACCCAAGGGGGCTTGGCGGGGAGCTGTTTCTT. As protein: CATSDPRGLGGELFL.

A word on this clonotype: At one end the junction does not follow the germline gene, possibly because of a read error. This rearrangement joins TRBV2 to TRBJ1-6; TRBD1 is a possible D gene (5 bases). The CDR3 is 13 amino acids. Germline V CDR1 and CDR2: SNHLY, FYNNEI. Here the CDR3 DNA reads TGCGCCAGCAGTGCGGGGCGAGATTCACCCCTCCACTTT. Its translation: CASSAGRDSPLHF.

The V gene is TRBV5-6, the J gene TRBJ2-5; D unclear. Between the trimmed V and J ends, which lost 2 bases and 0 bases, there was a span of 8 bases. Germline V gene lookup returns CDR1 SGHDT and CDR2 YYEEEE. This CDR3 contains 14 residues. The CDR3 loop reads CASSFVGNQETQYF. CDR3 coding DNA: TGTGCCAGCAGCTTCGTTGGTAACCAAGAGACCCAGTACTTC.

This sequence joins TRBV25-1 and TRBJ1-1; D is ambiguous. V was shortened by 7 bases and J by 1 base, with 7 bases between the two germline ends. CDR3 length equals 12 residues. The germline CDR1 and CDR2 sequences are MGHDK and SYGVNS. CDR3 bases: TGTGCCAGCACCCAAGGGAACACTGAAGCTTTCTTT. This gives the protein CASTQGNTEAFF.

This clonotype has ten or more counts. The genes are TRBV19 and TRBJ2-2; no clear D gene. Trimming left V 6 bases short and J 6 bases short, with 14 bases between. Germline-derived CDR1 and CDR2 are LNHDA and SQIVND (reference sequence). CDR3 size: 14 residues. The CDR3 is CASRSSSMAGELFF. The CDR3 nucleotides are TGTGCCAGTAGAAGTTCCTCGATGGCCGGGGAGCTGTTTTTT.

This clonotype was seen at least ten times. The chain links TRBV25-1 to TRBJ1-3; D possibly corresponds to TRBD1 (6 bases). V was shortened by 1 base and J by 5 bases, with 9 bases between the two germline ends. The CDR3 covers 14 residues. Germline loops: CDR1 MGHDK, CDR2 SYGVNS. CDR3 sequence: CASSESGGRNTIYF. CDR3 bases: TGTGCCAGCAGTGAATCCGGGGGGCGAAACACCATATATTTT.

This clonotype was counted many times. The chain uses TRBV19 and TRBJ1-5; maybe TRBD1 (5 bases). CDR3 length equals 15 residues. The germline V gene has CDR1 LNHDA and CDR2 SQIVND (reference sequence). V was pared by 9 bases and J by 11 bases, with 26 bases between. As DNA, the CDR3 is TGTGCCAGCCAACCCCAGGCAGGGACCCAATGGGCCCAGCATTTT. This translates into CASQPQAGTQWAQHF.

By its share, this clonotype is medium-sized (0.01 to 0.1%). J is TRBJ2-7 and V is TRBV25-1; 9 bases are a match to TRBD1. V was pared by 3 bases and J by 3 bases, with 6 bases of the junction left unmatched. The CDR3 sequence is 15 residues long. Germline CDR1 MGHDK, CDR2 SYGVNS. The DNA for the CDR3 is TGTGCCAGCAGTGAGTTCTCGGACAGGGGCTACGAGCAGTACTTC. Its protein product is CASSEFSDRGYEQYF.

This clonotype appeared a single time. The chain couples TRBV7-2 to TRBJ2-5; possibly TRBD1 for D (5 bases). V dropped 2 bases and J dropped 4 bases, with 11 bases sitting between them. The CDR3 extends over 14 amino acids. Per germline, CDR1 SGHTA and CDR2 FQGNSA. DNA for the CDR3: TGTGCCAGCAGCTTACATGGGCAGGGAGAGACCCAGTACTTC. This gives the protein CASSLHGQGETQYF.

This clonotype was seen many times. The V gene is TRBV20-1, the J gene TRBJ2-3; TRBD2 aligns across 7 bases. CDR1 is DFQATT and CDR2 is SNEGSKA in the germline V gene (reference sequence). This CDR3 has 15 amino acids. Trimming took 6 bases from V and 2 from J; bases not matched to a gene: 11. CDR3 nucleotides: TGCAGTGCGACCGGGACTACTGGAGTCACAGATACGCAGTATTTT. As protein: CSATGTTGVTDTQYF.

This clonotype showed up many times. V gene TRBV24-1 combines with J gene TRBJ2-3; D remains unclear. Germline CDR1 is KGHDR and CDR2 is SFDVKD. The CDR3 extends over 13 amino acids. V shed 4 bases and J shed 6 bases, with 10 bases lying between them. This CDR3 is CATSDPKWDTQYF. As DNA, the CDR3 is TGTGCCACCAGTGACCCGAAGTGGGATACGCAGTATTTT.

The gene calls are TRBV24-1 and TRBJ2-7; perhaps TRBD2 as D (6 bases). The V end was cut by 1 base, the J end by 11 bases, with 11 bases between. The germline V gene has CDR1 KGHDR and CDR2 SFDVKD. The CDR3 runs to 12 residues. The CDR3: CATSDFGGKEYF. The CDR3 region has the DNA TGTGCCACCAGTGATTTTGGCGGGAAGGAGTACTTC.